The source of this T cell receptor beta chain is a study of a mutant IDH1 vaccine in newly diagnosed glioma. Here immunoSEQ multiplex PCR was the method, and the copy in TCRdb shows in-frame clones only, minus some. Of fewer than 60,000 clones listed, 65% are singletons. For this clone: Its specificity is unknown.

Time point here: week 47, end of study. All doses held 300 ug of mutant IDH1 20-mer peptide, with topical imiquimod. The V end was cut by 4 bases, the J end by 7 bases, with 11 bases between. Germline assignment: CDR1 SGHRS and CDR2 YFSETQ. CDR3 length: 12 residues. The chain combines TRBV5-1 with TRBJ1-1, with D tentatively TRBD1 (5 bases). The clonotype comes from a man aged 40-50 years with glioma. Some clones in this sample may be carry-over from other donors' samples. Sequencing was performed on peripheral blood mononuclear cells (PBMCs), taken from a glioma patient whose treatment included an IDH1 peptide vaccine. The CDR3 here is CASSKGPYEAFF. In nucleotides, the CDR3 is TGCGCCAGCAGCAAGGGACCCTATGAAGCTTTCTTT.